This T cell receptor beta chain came from a study of control samples from healthy donors and cancer patients. Assay used: immunoSEQ multiplex PCR; TCRdb lists only in-frame clones, some missing. The data hold approximately 130,000 clones, with about 89% observed a single time. V was pared by 7 bases and J by 5 bases, with 14 bases between. This CDR3 region has 13 residues. Germline CDR1 and CDR2: KGHDR and SFDVKD. This chain links TRBV24-1 with TRBJ2-7; tentatively, D is TRBD1 (6 bases). The sample taken for sequencing was blood. The sequence was collected from a man aged 50-59 years in good health. Here the CDR3 reads CATRAWSGDEQYF. In DNA, the CDR3 is TGTGCCACCAGAGCATGGTCAGGGGACGAGCAGTACTTC.